Shown below are 10 T cell receptor beta chains from a single sample sequenced in a study of T cells in Graves' hyperthyroidism and ophthalmopathy. Researchers amplified the TCR beta CDR3 regions from RNA transcripts. During a first-round RT-PCR of the TCR CDR3, the HTBI primer set was used. TCRdb re-derived calls from the multiplex PCR reads in MiXCR, one entry per CDR3 protein. The sample includes about 400,000 distinct CDR3 sequences, approximately 15% of them seen just once. Input material: blood. These receptors all stem from a woman aged 30 to 39 with Graves' ophthalmopathy.

With regard to this clonotype: With a much larger clone just one base away, this may be a read error. This chain connects TRBV4-1 to TRBJ2-1, with D possibly being TRBD2 (5 bases). This CDR3 is 16 amino acids long. Looked up from germline, CDR1 is MGHRA and CDR2 is YSYEKL. With 0 bases removed from V and 2 bases from J, the gap between germline ends came to 11 bases. The CDR3 DNA reads as TGCGCCAGCAGCCAAGATTTGGATAGCGCCTACAATGAGCAGTTCTTC. It yields the protein CASSQDLDSAYNEQFF.

Remarks on this clonotype: This may be a read error, as it is one base from a much larger clone. The V call is TRBV19, the J call TRBJ2-1, with 8 bases that match TRBD2. CDR3 size: 18 residues. CDR1 is LNHDA and CDR2 is SQIVND in the germline V gene (reference sequence). The V segment lost 2 bases and the J segment 5 bases; nucleotides outside the gene matches: 14. The CDR3 coding sequence is TGTGCCAGTAGTATACTCGGGGGAACGGGACTAGGGGACAATGAGCAGTTCTTC. As protein: CASSILGGTGLGDNEQFF.

V is TRBV5-6 and J is TRBJ2-3; 7 nucleotides line up with TRBD2. This CDR3 region has 14 residues. J gave up 9 bases and V 1 base, and 8 bases lay outside the gene matches. The germline CDR1 and CDR2 sequences are SGHDT and YYEEEE. CDR3 sequence: CASSLPAGSGTQYF. CDR3 bases: TGTGCCAGCAGCTTGCCAGCGGGGTCGGGGACGCAGTATTTT.

This clonotype was picked up a small number of times. The genes are TRBV10-3 and TRBJ2-7; 8 bases line up with TRBD1. The V gene's germline CDR1 is ENHRY and CDR2 SYGVKD. The CDR3 sequence is 13 residues long. V shed 4 bases and J 7 bases; nucleotides not matched to a gene: 6. CDR3 nucleotide sequence: TGTGCCATCAGTGGGACAGGGATGGGAGAGCAGTACTTC. Amino acids: CAISGTGMGEQYF.

Of note for this clonotype: A much more abundant neighbour one base away suggests this may be a read error. CDR3 DNA sequence: TGTGCCAGCTGCATAGGGACCCACAATGAGCAGTTCTTC. It specifies CASCIGTHNEQFF. This rearrangement joins TRBV5-6 to TRBJ2-1; D might be TRBD1 or TRBD2, each matching 5 bases. V was shortened by 7 bases and J by 5 bases, with 13 bases between the two germline ends. This CDR3 contains 13 residues. CDR1 and CDR2 (germline): SGHDT, YYEEEE.

This clonotype was found many times. The chain carries TRBV2 and TRBJ2-2; D is perhaps TRBD2 (5 bases). Germline CDR1 SNHLY, CDR2 FYNNEI. The ends were cut back, 8 bases at V and 1 base at J, with 14 bases in the middle. This CDR3 is built from 15 residues. In nucleotides, the CDR3 is TGTGCCAGCTGTGCTGACTACCTGAACACCGGGGAGCTGTTTTTT. Translation gives CASCADYLNTGELFF. The variable domain in full, with the rest retrieved from reference TRBV2 and TRBJ2-2, is EPEVTQTPSHQVTQMGQEVILRCVPISNHLYFYWYRQILGQKVEFLVSFYNNEISEKSEIFDDQFSVERPDGSNFTLKIRSTKLEDSAMYFCASCADYLNTGELFFGEGSRLTVL.

This clonotype was observed many times. The chain links TRBV20-1 to TRBJ1-6, with D perhaps TRBD1 (6 bases). V was shortened by 0 bases and J by 8 bases, with 17 bases between the two germline ends. Germline values: CDR1 DFQATT, CDR2 SNEGSKA (reference sequence). The CDR3 is 16 amino acids. CDR3 coding DNA: TGCAGTGCTAGAGACGGACAGTTGGGAGGGGATTCACCCCTCCACTTT. Translating gives CSARDGQLGGDSPLHF.

This clonotype came up many times. This sequence joins TRBV19 and TRBJ1-5, with TRBD1 matching 9 bases. Germline CDR1 reads LNHDA; CDR2 reads SQIVND (reference sequence). The V and J ends lost 5 bases and 0 bases, in that order; junction bases with no gene match: 5. CDR3 length equals 16 residues. This CDR3 is CASSGQGTGSNQPQHF. The CDR3 coding sequence is TGTGCCAGTAGTGGACAGGGGACCGGTAGCAATCAGCCCCAGCATTTT.

Notes on this clonotype: A read error may be the cause here, since a much bigger clone is one base away. CDR3 sequence: CASRPFGQESEQYF. CDR3 DNA: TGTGCCAGCAGGCCTTTTGGACAGGAGAGCGAGCAGTACTTC. The chain uses TRBV28 and TRBJ2-7; 7 positions match TRBD1. In germline, CDR1 is MDHEN, CDR2 SYDVKM. V was pared by 6 bases and J by 6 bases, with 11 bases of the junction left unmatched. This CDR3 contains 14 residues. Together with reference TRBV28 and TRBJ2-7, the CDR3 gives the full variable domain: DVKVTQSSRYLVKRTGEKVFLECVQDMDHENMFWYRQDPGLGLRLIYFSYDVKMKEKGDIPEGYSVSREKKERFSLILESASTNQTSMYLCASRPFGQESEQYFGPGTRLTVT.

The chain links TRBV28 to TRBJ1-1; D call uncertain. The CDR3 totals 13 residues. Germline V gene sequence: CDR1 MDHEN, CDR2 SYDVKM. The ends were cut back, 5 bases at V and 3 bases at J, with 10 bases in the middle. CDR3 bases: TGTGCCAGCAGTCAAATAATACACACTGAAGCTTTCTTT. Translating gives CASSQIIHTEAFF.